This is a list of T cell receptor beta chains from one sample in a study of blood T cell repertoires in COVID-19. Libraries were prepared by immunoSEQ multiplex PCR; TCRdb keeps only in-frame clonotypes and omits some of them. This repertoire shows approximately 100,000 clones, more than 90% found once; its top ten account for more than 5%. The sample taken for sequencing was peripheral blood. These receptors originate from a man in his 70s with acute or convalescent COVID-19. The CDR3 runs from the conserved cysteine through the conserved F or W. The order of the fields is D gene, V gene, J gene, clone size, CDR3 length, CDR3 DNA, CDR3 protein. D genes are given only for firm matches. Part of the rows lack a size; the others show once, few, many or a class for expanded clones.

NA	TRBV6-5	TRBJ2-3	NA	12	TGTGCCAGCAGAGCCCCGGGGGATACGCAGTATTTT	CASRAPGDTQYF
NA	TRBV28	TRBJ1-2	NA	16	TGTGCCAGCAGTTGGGGATTGACAGGTACTAACTATGGCTACACCTTC	CASSWGLTGTNYGYTF
NA	TRBV15	TRBJ1-1	NA	15	TGTGCCACCAGCAGAGGTCTCGACAGGAACACTGAAGCTTTCTTT	CATSRGLDRNTEAFF
TRBD2	TRBV6-5	TRBJ2-7	NA	16	TGTGCCAGCGGTTTCGCCGGGACTAGCGGAAACTACGAGCAGTACTTC	CASGFAGTSGNYEQYF
NA	TRBV29-1	TRBJ1-1	NA	11	TGCAGCGTTGTAACAGCCGATGAAGCTTTCTTT	CSVVTADEAFF
TRBD2	TRBV6-5	TRBJ2-7	NA	14	TGTGCCAGCAGCCCGTTAGCGGGGGGCGGGGAGCAGTACTTC	CASSPLAGGGEQYF
TRBD1	TRBV7-9	TRBJ1-5	once	13	TGTGCCAGCCAGGGACAGGGCAATCAGCCCCAGCATTTT	CASQGQGNQPQHF
TRBD1	TRBV27	TRBJ1-2	NA	18	TGTGCCAGCAGTTTCTCCGCCCGAGGACAGGGAAGGAACTATGGCTACACCTTC	CASSFSARGQGRNYGYTF
NA	TRBV7-2	TRBJ2-4	few	19	TGTGCCAGCAGCTTATCATTGAGGGAGGTGACCCTAGCCAAAAACATTCAGTACTTC	CASSLSLREVTLAKNIQYF
TRBD1	TRBV5-1	TRBJ1-4	NA	15	TGCGCCAGCAGCCCCGGACAGGGGGTTAGAGAAAAACTGTTTTTT	CASSPGQGVREKLFF
TRBD2	TRBV13	TRBJ2-7	NA	16	TGTGCCAGCAGCTTAGAATCGGCCAGCGGGGAATTCGAGCAGTACTTC	CASSLESASGEFEQYF
TRBD1	TRBV10-3	TRBJ2-7	NA	15	TGTGCCACCCTCGTACCGGGACAGGGGTCGGCCGAGCAGTACTTC	CATLVPGQGSAEQYF
NA	TRBV6-5	TRBJ1-3	once	16	TGTGCCAGCAGTTACTCGGTGGGGGCGCCTGGAAACACCATATATTTT	CASSYSVGAPGNTIYF
TRBD1	TRBV5-1	TRBJ1-5	once	15	TGCGCCAGCAGCTCGACAGGGGGAAACAATCAGCCCCAGCATTTT	CASSSTGGNNQPQHF
TRBD1	TRBV5-1	TRBJ1-1	few	14	TGCGCCAGCAGCTCATGGACAGGCCCCACTGAAGCTTTCTTT	CASSSWTGPTEAFF
TRBD1	TRBV5-1	TRBJ1-6	NA	15	TGCGCCAGCAGCCCTACCGACAGGGGTAATTCACCCCTCCACTTT	CASSPTDRGNSPLHF
NA	TRBV5-1	TRBJ2-3	NA	15	TGCGCCAGCAGCTACCCCGGGACAAGCACAGATACGCAGTATTTT	CASSYPGTSTDTQYF
TRBD1	TRBV2	TRBJ1-1	NA	13	TGTGCCGGCACCCAGGGGGCGGGGACTGAAGCTTTCTTT	CAGTQGAGTEAFF
NA	TRBV19	TRBJ1-4	NA	15	TGTGCCAGTAGTCCATTGGACAGTTCTAATGAAAAACTGTTTTTT	CASSPLDSSNEKLFF
TRBD2	TRBV10-3	TRBJ2-1	NA	14	TGTGCCATCAGAGGACTAGTACCAGACAATGAGCAGTTCTTC	CAIRGLVPDNEQFF
NA	TRBV28	TRBJ1-2	NA	12	TGTGCCAGCAGTTTACGGGGAAGTGGCTACACCTTC	CASSLRGSGYTF
TRBD2	TRBV12-5	TRBJ2-1	NA	14	TGTGCTAGTGGTTTGGTCCCTAGCGGGAGGTATTTGTTCTTC	CASGLVPSGRYLFF
TRBD1	TRBV18	TRBJ1-1	NA	16	TGTGCCAGCTCACCAGTCCAGGGGGCTAAGAACACTGAAGCTTTCTTT	CASSPVQGAKNTEAFF
TRBD1	TRBV7-2	TRBJ1-1	NA	15	TGTGCCAGCAGTGGGACAGGGGGACCGAACACTGAAGCTTTCTTT	CASSGTGGPNTEAFF
TRBD1	TRBV11-2	TRBJ2-2	NA	15	TGTGCCAGCACCCTCCGGACAGGGATTACCGGGGAGCTGTTTTTT	CASTLRTGITGELFF
TRBD1	TRBV12-3/TRBV12-4	TRBJ2-7	NA	13	TGTGCCAGCAGACCGACAGGGAAATACGAGCAGTACTTC	CASRPTGKYEQYF